Sequencing of this T cell receptor (beta chain) was carried out in a study of blood T cell repertoires in COVID-19. Study-wide background: From T cells, B-cell-depleted T cells, or PBMCs came the material, which was cDNA or gDNA.

V was clipped by 5 bases and J by 5 bases, with 17 bases between them. The CDR3 loop spans 14 amino acids. Germline V gives CDR1 SGHTS, CDR2 YDEGEE. The assay was immunoSEQ multiplex PCR, and TCRdb's table has in-frame clones only and misses some. The data show 250,000 to 350,000 clones, around 89% seen once. The sample taken for sequencing was peripheral blood. This clonotype was obtained from a woman in her fifties or sixties with acute or convalescent COVID-19. This chain joins TRBV5-8 and TRBJ2-7; possible D gene TRBD2, 7 bases. This CDR3 reads CASRRRGGSNEQYF. The DNA of the CDR3 is TGTGCCAGCAGGAGGCGCGGGGGCTCGAACGAGCAGTACTTC.